Below are 21 T cell receptor beta chains sequenced from a single sample in a study of blood T cell repertoires in COVID-19. Profiled with immunoSEQ multiplex PCR; TCRdb holds only in-frame clones, not every one. In the table there are about 190,000 clones, roughly 84% of which are singletons. The material sequenced was PBMCs or T cells enriched from blood (not recorded which). Receptors were obtained from a woman in her 30s who had recovered from COVID-19.

This chain joins TRBV29-1 and TRBJ1-2; 7 bases are shared with TRBD1. This CDR3 contains 14 residues. Germline V CDR1 and CDR2: SQVTM, ANQGSEA. V lost 1 base and J lost 4; bases outside the gene matches: 6. CDR3 protein: CSVEGDSLGYGYTF. In nucleotides, the CDR3 is TGCAGCGTTGAAGGGGACAGTTTGGGCTATGGCTACACCTTC.

The chain is built from TRBV3-1 (or the pseudogene TRBV3-2) and TRBJ2-3; possible D gene TRBD2, 6 bases. Trimming left V 8 bases short and J 0 bases short, with 18 bases between. This CDR3 contains 16 residues. Germline-derived CDR1 and CDR2 are LGHDT and YNNKEL (reference sequence). The CDR3 sequence is CASQKGVAVSTDTQYF. The DNA for the CDR3 is TGTGCCAGCCAGAAGGGAGTAGCGGTCAGCACAGATACGCAGTATTTT.

This chain joins TRBV30 and TRBJ1-2; a weak D match, TRBD1 (6 bases). Deletions cut 2 bases from V and 2 bases from J, with 9 bases between. Per germline, CDR1 GTSNPN and CDR2 SVGIG (reference sequence). The CDR3 loop spans 13 amino acids. Here the CDR3 reads CAWSPGANYGYTF. Written as DNA, the CDR3 is TGTGCCTGGAGTCCAGGGGCGAACTATGGCTACACCTTC.

This sequence joins TRBV2 and TRBJ1-1; D is ambiguous. V lost 10 bases and J 1 base, leaving 16 bases between the germline ends. The length of the CDR3 is 14 residues. Per germline, CDR1 SNHLY and CDR2 FYNNEI. The CDR3 sequence is CATSGVLRNTEAFF. CDR3 sequence (DNA): TGTGCCACCAGCGGGGTGTTAAGGAACACTGAAGCTTTCTTT.

This rearrangement joins TRBV7-8 to TRBJ2-5, with TRBD1 identical over 8 bases. Losses at the gene ends were 1 base for V and 1 base for J; bases not matched to a gene: 5. Germline V gene data show CDR1 as SGHVS and CDR2 as FQNEAQ. This CDR3 is 16 amino acids long. In DNA, the CDR3 is TGTGCCAGCAGCTTAGTGCGGACAGGGATCCAAGAGACCCAGTACTTC. Translating it yields CASSLVRTGIQETQYF.

The V gene is TRBV2, the J gene TRBJ1-5; D not resolved. The ends were cut back, 4 bases at V and 5 bases at J, with 9 bases in the middle. CDR1 and CDR2 from the germline V gene are SNHLY and FYNNEI. This CDR3 has 13 residues. CDR3 amino acids: CASSGRPDQPQHF. The CDR3 DNA follows: TGTGCCAGCAGTGGCAGGCCTGATCAGCCCCAGCATTTT.

The J gene is TRBJ1-2, the V gene TRBV7-9; 8 bases match TRBD1. Germline-derived CDR1 and CDR2 are SEHNR and FQNEAQ (reference sequence). After removal of 1 base from V and 8 bases from J, the junction contained 3 bases not matched to a gene. CDR3 size: 13 residues. As DNA, the CDR3 is TGTGCCAGCAGCTTAGTACAGGGGGAAGGCTACACCTTC. Amino acids: CASSLVQGEGYTF.

This CDR3 is CASSPRDRLYNEQFF. DNA for the CDR3: TGTGCCAGCTCACCGAGGGACAGGTTATACAATGAGCAGTTCTTC. The V gene is TRBV18, the J gene TRBJ2-1; TRBD1 matches 8 bases. Trimming took 3 bases from V and 4 from J; bases not matched to a gene: 5. The germline V gene encodes CDR1 KGHSH and CDR2 LQKENI. The CDR3 loop spans 15 amino acids. Drawing the rest from reference TRBV18 and TRBJ2-1, the complete variable domain is NAGVMQNPRHLVRRRGQEARLRCSPMKGHSHVYWYRQLPEEGLKFMVYLQKENIIDESGMPKERFSAEFPKEGPSILRIQQVVRGDSAAYFCASSPRDRLYNEQFFGPGTRLTVL.

The chain employs TRBV30 and TRBJ2-3; 9 nucleotides align to TRBD2. Germline loops: CDR1 GTSNPN, CDR2 SVGIG (reference sequence). This CDR3 comprises 16 residues. Trimming took 3 bases from V and 0 from J; bases not matched to a gene: 7. CDR3 in DNA: TGTGCCTGGAGACGGAAAGCGGGAGGTAGCACAGATACGCAGTATTTT. Its translation: CAWRRKAGGSTDTQYF.

The rearrangement uses TRBV11-2 and TRBJ1-5, with D possibly TRBD1 on 5 matching bases. The V end was cut by 1 base, the J end by 4 bases, with 11 bases between. The CDR3 sequence is 15 residues long. CDR1 is SGHAT, CDR2 FQNNGV, per germline. This CDR3 reads CASSLVPGQNQPQHF. The CDR3 DNA sequence: TGTGCCAGCAGCTTAGTACCAGGGCAGAATCAGCCCCAGCATTTT.

V usage is TRBV7-2 and J usage is TRBJ1-2; no clear D. V lost 4 bases and J lost 4, with 10 bases in between. CDR3 length: 13 residues. Germline lookup yields CDR1 SGHTA and CDR2 FQGNSA. This CDR3 reads CASSSRNPYGYTF. As DNA, the CDR3 is TGTGCCAGCAGCTCGAGAAACCCCTATGGCTACACCTTC.

The rearrangement joins TRBV2 to TRBJ1-4; tentatively, D is TRBD1 (6 bases). Trimming took off 3 bases at V and 8 bases at J, with 19 bases between the two ends. CDR1 and CDR2 (germline): SNHLY, FYNNEI. The CDR3 extends over 16 amino acids. The CDR3 bases are TGTGCCAGCAGTGAGTTAGGGACAAGGGTTGGGGAAAAACTGTTTTTT. It specifies CASSELGTRVGEKLFF.

V usage is TRBV6-5 and J usage is TRBJ1-4; tentatively, D is TRBD1 (6 bases). Trimming removed 6 bases at V and 6 bases at J, with 14 bases between. Germline lookup yields CDR1 MNHEY and CDR2 SVGAGI. This CDR3 is built from 14 residues. This CDR3 is CASRREGEDEKLFF. The CDR3 DNA reads as TGTGCCAGCAGGAGAGAGGGGGAAGATGAAAAACTGTTTTTT.

As concerns this clone: Other DNA sequences from this sample encode an identical CDR3 as well. The chain combines TRBV18 with TRBJ1-3, with 9 bases identical to TRBD1. The V gene end was trimmed by 0 bases and the J gene end by 7 bases; junction bases not matched to a gene: 4. CDR1 is KGHSH and CDR2 is LQKENI in the germline V gene. This CDR3 contains 15 residues. The CDR3 nucleotides are TGTGCCAGCTCACCACCCGACAGGGGGAGGAACACCATATATTTT. This gives the protein CASSPPDRGRNTIYF.

This chain connects TRBV5-1 to TRBJ1-4, with TRBD1 matching over 9 bases. CDR3 length: 14 amino acids. Germline assignment: CDR1 SGHRS and CDR2 YFSETQ. The V and J ends lost 4 bases and 5 bases, in that order; junction bases with no gene match: 3. The CDR3 nucleotides are TGCGCCAGCAGCAAGGGACAGGGCAATGAAAAACTGTTTTTT. It encodes CASSKGQGNEKLFF.

The CDR3 spells CAIKKDSTNEKLFF. The CDR3 region has the DNA TGTGCCATCAAGAAGGACAGCACTAATGAAAAACTGTTTTTT. The chain has TRBV10-3 and TRBJ1-4; TRBD1 is a possible D gene (6 bases). Trimming pared 7 bases from V and 2 bases from J, leaving 11 bases between. In germline, CDR1 is ENHRY, CDR2 SYGVKD. The CDR3 extends over 14 amino acids.

The chain recombines TRBV27 with TRBJ1-2; D is perhaps TRBD1 (6 bases). Germline V gives CDR1 MNHEY, CDR2 SMNVEV (reference sequence). V was shortened by 7 bases and J by 0 bases, with 12 bases between the two germline ends. The CDR3 length is 14 residues. Written as DNA, the CDR3 is TGTGCCAGCAATGAGACAGGAACTAACTATGGCTACACCTTC. This sequence encodes CASNETGTNYGYTF.

The chain couples TRBV5-8 to TRBJ2-1, with 12 bases fitting TRBD2. With V trimmed by 4 bases and J by 5 bases, 13 bases remained unmatched. CDR1 is SGHTS and CDR2 is YDEGEE in the germline V gene. This CDR3 is 18 amino acids long. The CDR3 loop reads CASSRTGNGLAGHNEQFF. CDR3 DNA sequence: TGTGCCAGCAGCCGGACAGGAAATGGACTAGCGGGACACAATGAGCAGTTCTTC.

The genes are TRBV10-3 and TRBJ2-5; 9 positions agree with TRBD1. J gave up 7 bases and V 0 bases, and 6 bases lay outside the gene matches. This CDR3 contains 15 residues. Germline CDR1 is ENHRY and CDR2 is SYGVKD. The CDR3, as DNA: TGTGCCATCAGTGAGTCCAGGACAGGGGTTCGGACCCAGTACTTC. As protein: CAISESRTGVRTQYF.

This sequence joins TRBV14 and TRBJ2-4, with 12 bases lining up with TRBD2. CDR1 and CDR2 from the germline V gene are SGHDN and FVKESK. This CDR3 has 19 amino acids. The V and J ends lost 0 bases and 3 bases, in that order; junction bases with no gene match: 9. DNA of the CDR3: TGTGCCAGCAGCCAAGAGACTAGCGGGAGTATCGGGTACAAAAACATTCAGTACTTC. It codes for CASSQETSGSIGYKNIQYF.

The chain combines TRBV7-8 with TRBJ2-7; D gene uncertain. CDR3 length: 11 residues. V was cut by 5 bases and J by 3 bases, with 5 bases left in between. The V gene's germline CDR1 is SGHVS and CDR2 FQNEAQ. The CDR3 here is CASSILYEQYF. The CDR3 DNA sequence: TGTGCCAGCAGCATACTCTACGAGCAGTACTTC.